Listed below are T cell receptor beta chains from one sample, sequenced in a study of cytomegalovirus exposure and HLA in healthy donors. The protocol was immunoSEQ multiplex PCR, while the TCRdb copy is restricted to in-frame clones and leaves out a portion. The sample lists roughly 150,000 clones, roughly 80% occurring once. Input material: PBMCs. Receptor source: a man in his fifties or sixties in good health and CMV-seropositive. The CDR3 runs from the conserved cysteine through the conserved F or W. The D gene is left open where the match is weak. A row's size may be missing; if present it is once, few, many or a size class.

V	J	size	D	DNA	CDR3
TRBV6-5	TRBJ1-2	once	TRBD1	TGTGCCAGCAGACCAGAACAGGGGAGATCTTATGGCTACACCTTC	CASRPEQGRSYGYTF
TRBV6-1	TRBJ1-5	.	.	TGTGCCAGCAGTTTACCGCGGCAGGGGTATCAGCCCCAGCATTTT	CASSLPRQGYQPQHF
TRBV30	TRBJ1-2	.	TRBD1	TGTGCCTGGACAGGGGGCCCCCTCTATGGCTACACCTTC	CAWTGGPLYGYTF
TRBV27	TRBJ2-1	.	.	TGTGCCAGCAGTTCGAGATTCCATGAGCAGTTCTTC	CASSSRFHEQFF
TRBV28	TRBJ1-5	.	TRBD1	TGTGCCAGCAGTTTAGCGCAGGGGGTACTGGGTCAGCCCCAGCATTTT	CASSLAQGVLGQPQHF
TRBV9	TRBJ2-2	once	.	TGTGCCAGCAGCGTTCGGGGAAAGACCGGGGAGCTGTTTTTT	CASSVRGKTGELFF
TRBV5-1	TRBJ2-7	.	.	TGCGCCAGCAGCCCTCGAGGCTACTCCTACGAGCAGTACTTC	CASSPRGYSYEQYF
TRBV5-1	TRBJ1-5	few	.	TGCGCCAGCAGCTTGACCTTAGATCAGCCCCAGCATTTT	CASSLTLDQPQHF
TRBV2	TRBJ2-3	few	.	TGTGCCAGCCGGGACTTATCCACAGATACGCAGTATTTT	CASRDLSTDTQYF
TRBV30	TRBJ1-2	.	.	TGTGCCTGGAGAAGAGGACGGACTTGGTCTAACTATGGCTACACCTTC	CAWRRGRTWSNYGYTF
TRBV5-1	TRBJ2-5	once	.	TGCGCCAGCACCACGACTGGCTCCCAAGAGACCCAGTACTTC	CASTTTGSQETQYF
TRBV5-1	TRBJ2-5	.	.	TGCGCCAGCAGCTTTTCAGGGTTCGAGACCCAGTACTTC	CASSFSGFETQYF
TRBV10-1	TRBJ2-7	.	TRBD1	TGCGCCAGCATCTCGGACAGGGTTTCCTACGAGCAGTACTTC	CASISDRVSYEQYF
TRBV9	TRBJ2-2	.	.	TGTGCCAGCAGCGAGGGGGAGGGCGGGGGCGGCGGGGAGCTGTTTTTT	CASSEGEGGGGGELFF